The entry below describes one T cell receptor (beta chain). The antigen it recognizes is unknown. No base quality information exists; no much larger clone differs at one position. Whole blood was collected in K2EDTA tubes by collaborating institutions according to the institutions' own protocols. For TCRbeta analysis, collaborators shipped samples as frozen whole blood, isolated PBMCs, or DNA extracted from either of those sample types. The data were taken from a study of blood T cell repertoires in COVID-19 (dated by TCRdb to about 2020). Notes on the research overall: Collaborator samples came from the United States, Italy and Spain and covered acute and convalescent phases of COVID-19. Deeply sampled blood TCRbeta repertoires from subjects exposed to, actively infected with, or recovered from COVID-19 were included in the dataset. Sample metadata almost always included a de-identified subject ID, COVID-19 status, age in years and sex. A freely available public database, intended as a resource for researchers studying the immune response to SARS-CoV-2, is where the repertoires were released. The samples were drawn from two sources: the first 160 participants of the ongoing ImmuneRACE study, and 950 to 1,500 subjects contributed by 6 global collaborators. The material from the prospective study consisted of cDNA or gDNA derived from T cells, B-cell-depleted T cells, or PBMCs. Where HLA class I and class II types were available, the types were taken from metadata supplied by the sample provider, not from assay-based typing.

The germline V gene (reference sequence) provides CDR1 LNHNV and CDR2 YYDKDF. The CDR3 covers 12 residues, taking in both the cysteine and the phenylalanine. Here the CDR3 DNA is all that survives: 36 bases in frame from base 1. Relative to germline, V is 5 bases shorter and J is 3 bases shorter, with 7 bases between their ends. Here is what the overall study found, with its caveats: How much clinical and demographic metadata was included differed by source and by participant, and the metadata was provided uncurated.

TCRbeta CDR3 regions were amplified from genomic DNA by means of the immunoSEQ Assay, a bias-controlled multiplex PCR. On the study's bioinformatics: The number of nucleated cells in each sample was estimated from the amplification of reference gene primers within the assay. To quantify the absolute abundance of each unique TCRbeta CDR3 rearrangement, sequence reads were collapsed and filtered. For each sample, productive Simpson clonality was calculated by taking the square root of Simpson's diversity index across productive rearrangements. TCRdb holds this immuneACCESS table with in-frame rearrangements only. Some clones are missing; in checked studies, unresolved V genes explain under half, and the rest has no known cause. That table supplies the V and J calls and clone size; D and trimming were determined from the DNA. The sample table lists about 120,000 clones, approximately 84% of them with a count of one. Together, the top ten hold over 6% of the sample.

Specimen: peripheral blood. The chain was built from TRBV15 and TRBJ1-2, and TRBD1 may be the D gene, going by 5 matching bases. The receptor was derived from a man between 65 and 79 years old with active or convalescent COVID-19. The sequenced DNA: TGTGCCACCAGCTCGGGGGACTATGGCTACACCTTC. It translates to CATSSGDYGYTF.